This paragraph reports one TCR beta chain. Its antigen is still unknown. No base quality information exists; no much larger clone differs at one position. The data stem from a study of blood T cell repertoires in COVID-19 (dated by TCRdb to 2018 to 2020). Concerning the study at large: Collaborator samples came from the United States, Italy and Spain and covered acute and convalescent phases of COVID-19. The samples were drawn from the first 160 participants of the ongoing ImmuneRACE study and from 1,254 subjects provided by 6 global collaborators. The repertoires were made available in a free public database intended to serve as a resource for research on the immune response to SARS-CoV-2. Where HLA class I and class II types were available, the types were taken from metadata supplied by the sample provider, not from assay-based typing. Nearly every sample came with metadata listing a de-identified subject ID, COVID-19 status, age in years and sex. Deeply sampled blood TCRbeta repertoires from subjects exposed to, actively infected with, or recovered from COVID-19 were included in the dataset. The prospective study material was composed of cDNA or gDNA derived from T cells, B-cell-depleted T cells, or PBMCs. Study-wide conclusions, independent of this receptor: How much clinical and demographic metadata was included differed by source and by participant, and the metadata was provided uncurated.

Each collaborating institution followed its own protocols to collect whole blood in K2EDTA tubes. For TCRbeta analysis, collaborators shipped samples as frozen whole blood, isolated PBMCs, or DNA extracted from either of those sample types. V sheds 0 bases and J sheds 1 base, leaving 9 bases between their ends. Looking up the germline V gene yields CDR1 MGHRA and CDR2 YSYEKL. Including the terminal cysteine and phenylalanine, the CDR3 comprises 15 residues. The kept DNA is CDR3 alone, 45 bases in frame from the first base. TCRbeta CDR3 regions were amplified from genomic DNA using the immunoSEQ Assay, a bias-controlled multiplex PCR. For the original study's pipeline: Within the assay, amplification of reference gene primers was used to estimate how many nucleated cells each sample contained. To quantify the absolute abundance of each unique TCRbeta CDR3 rearrangement, sequence reads were collapsed and filtered. For each sample, productive Simpson clonality was calculated as the square root of Simpson's diversity index across productive rearrangements. TCRdb's version of the immuneACCESS table is confined to in-frame rearrangements and falls short of the full clone set. An unresolved V gene accounts for under half of the shortfall where checked; the remainder is of unknown origin. V and J calls and clone size are as listed in that table; D and trimming were resolved from the DNA. Here the sample has some 200,000 clones; around 81% occur a single time. The ten largest clones take up roughly 13% of the sample.

The sequence derives from a human donor in a cohort sampled during active COVID-19. Rearrangement joined TRBV4-1 to TRBJ1-1; the best D guess is TRBD1, with 5 bases matching. The sample consisted of peripheral blood. Here the CDR3 is given as CASSQDHGGNTEAFF. The sequenced DNA: TGCGCCAGCAGCCAAGATCACGGGGGGAACACTGAAGCTTTCTTT.